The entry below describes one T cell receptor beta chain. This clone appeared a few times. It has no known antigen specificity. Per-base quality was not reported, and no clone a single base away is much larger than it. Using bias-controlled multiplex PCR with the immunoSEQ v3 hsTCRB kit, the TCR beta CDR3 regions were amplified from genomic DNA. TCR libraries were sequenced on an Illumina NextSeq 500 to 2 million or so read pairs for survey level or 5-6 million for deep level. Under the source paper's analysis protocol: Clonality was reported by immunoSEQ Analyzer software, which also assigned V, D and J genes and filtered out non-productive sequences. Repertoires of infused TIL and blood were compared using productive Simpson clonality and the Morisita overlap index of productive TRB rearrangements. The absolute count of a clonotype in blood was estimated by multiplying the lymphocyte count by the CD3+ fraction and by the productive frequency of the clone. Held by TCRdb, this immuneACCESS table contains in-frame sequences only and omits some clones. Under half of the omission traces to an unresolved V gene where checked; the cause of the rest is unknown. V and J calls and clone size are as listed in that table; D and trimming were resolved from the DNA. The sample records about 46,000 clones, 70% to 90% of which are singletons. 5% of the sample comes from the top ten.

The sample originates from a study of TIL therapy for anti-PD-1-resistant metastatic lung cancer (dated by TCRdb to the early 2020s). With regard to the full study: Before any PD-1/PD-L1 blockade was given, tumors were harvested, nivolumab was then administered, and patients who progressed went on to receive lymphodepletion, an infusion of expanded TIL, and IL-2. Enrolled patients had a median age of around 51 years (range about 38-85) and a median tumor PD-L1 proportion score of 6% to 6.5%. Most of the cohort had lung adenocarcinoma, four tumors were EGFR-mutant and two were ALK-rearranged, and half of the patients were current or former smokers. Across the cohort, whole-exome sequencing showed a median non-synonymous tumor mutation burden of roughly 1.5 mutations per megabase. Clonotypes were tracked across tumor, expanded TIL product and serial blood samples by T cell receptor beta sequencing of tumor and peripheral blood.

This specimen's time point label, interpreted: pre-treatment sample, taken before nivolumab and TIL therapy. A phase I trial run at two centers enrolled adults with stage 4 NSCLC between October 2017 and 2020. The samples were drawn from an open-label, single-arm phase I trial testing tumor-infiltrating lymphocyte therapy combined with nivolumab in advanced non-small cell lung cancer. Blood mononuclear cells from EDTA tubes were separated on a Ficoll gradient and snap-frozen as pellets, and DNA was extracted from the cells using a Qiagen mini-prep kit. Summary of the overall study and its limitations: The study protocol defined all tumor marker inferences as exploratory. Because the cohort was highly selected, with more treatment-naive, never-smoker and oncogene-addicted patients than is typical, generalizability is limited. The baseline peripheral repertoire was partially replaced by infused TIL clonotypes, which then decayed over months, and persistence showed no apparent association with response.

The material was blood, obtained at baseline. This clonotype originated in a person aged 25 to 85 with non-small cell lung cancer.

The CDR3 has the sequence CASSEVGGGTGGIQYF. The base sequence is TGTGCCAGCAGTGAAGTGGGGGGAGGGACCGGAGGCATTCAGTACTTC. The rearrangement combines TRBV2 with TRBJ2-4, with 7 bases aligning to TRBD2. As encoded in the germline V gene, CDR1 is SNHLY while CDR2 is FYNNEI. V ends up 1 base short and J 9 bases short, with an unmatched junction base count of 12. Reading from cysteine to phenylalanine, the CDR3 counts 16 amino acids. Only CDR3 DNA is held: 48 bases, read in frame from base 1.